Shown below are 5 T cell receptor beta chains from a single sample sequenced in a study of shared clonotypes between healthy human individuals. Sequencing was performed with immunoSEQ multiplex PCR; in TCRdb, only in-frame clones are kept and a portion is missing. The table lists around 530,000 clones, around 78% of them singletons, with approximately 12% in the top ten. Sequencing was done on a sample of PBMCs. The receptors shown here come from a woman aged 40 to 50 in good health. Some clones in this sample may be carry-over from other donors' samples.

The V and J genes are TRBV28 and TRBJ2-5; 9 bases match TRBD1. Trimming cost V 6 bases and J 5 bases; bases outside gene matches: 13. CDR1 and CDR2 (germline): MDHEN, SYDVKM. This CDR3 has 16 amino acids. CDR3 protein: CASRLGQGGHSETQYF. CDR3 in DNA: TGTGCCAGCAGGCTGGGACAGGGAGGGCACAGCGAGACCCAGTACTTC.

The chain recombines TRBV6-1 with TRBJ1-1, with D perhaps TRBD1 (6 bases). Germline CDR1 is MNHNS and CDR2 is SASEGT. The CDR3 extends over 17 amino acids. V lost 0 bases, J lost 3 bases, and 17 bases lay in between. The CDR3 here is CASSEAGGAGAYTEAFF. CDR3 DNA sequence: TGTGCCAGCAGTGAAGCGGGAGGGGCGGGGGCATACACTGAAGCTTTCTTT.

The V gene is TRBV29-1, the J gene TRBJ1-1; D is undetermined. The CDR3 loop spans 13 amino acids. With 4 bases removed from V and 0 bases from J, the gap between germline ends came to 9 bases. Germline V gene sequence: CDR1 SQVTM, CDR2 ANQGSEA. The CDR3 loop reads CSVVYGMNTEAFF. DNA for the CDR3: TGCAGCGTTGTCTACGGCATGAACACTGAAGCTTTCTTT.

In this sample, this clone turned up once. This chain joins TRBV11-2 and TRBJ2-1; 14 bases match TRBD2. The CDR3 totals 17 residues. Germline trimming cut 1 base from V and 9 bases from J; bases unmatched to any gene: 8. CDR1 and CDR2 (germline): SGHAT, FQNNGV. The CDR3 region has the DNA TGTGCCAGCAGCTTAGTCTTAGGGACTAGCGGGAGTCGTGAGCAGTTCTTC. This encodes CASSLVLGTSGSREQFF.

CDR3 DNA: TGTGCCAGCAGCCCAGCGGGGAGTGGGACAGATACGCAGTATTTT. This sequence encodes CASSPAGSGTDTQYF. The rearrangement links TRBV7-2 to TRBJ2-3; 7 bases match TRBD2. The germline V gene has CDR1 SGHTA and CDR2 FQGNSA. The CDR3 contains 15 residues. V lost 5 bases to trimming and J lost 3 bases; unmatched junction nucleotides: 8.